The sequence of this T cell receptor beta chain was determined in a study of T cells in Graves' hyperthyroidism and ophthalmopathy. Template material for amplifying TCR beta CDR3 regions consisted of RNA transcripts. Primed by the HTBI set, a first-round RT-PCR was run on the TCR CDR3. TCRdb reanalysed the multiplex PCR reads using MiXCR and keeps one entry per CDR3 protein. This sample has some 600,000 distinct CDR3 sequences, with about 15% found just once. Clinicians diagnosed patients from clinical symptoms, serum thyroxine and TRAb, thyroid ultrasound and orbital computed tomography. The blood was taken when hyperthyroidism was first diagnosed, before any ophthalmopathy symptoms showed up. Germline V lookup: CDR1 SNHLY, CDR2 FYNNEI. V lost 7 bases and J 1 base, leaving 10 bases between the germline ends. The CDR3 sequence is 13 residues long. The sample holds many counts of this clonotype.

The sequence was obtained from a woman aged 25 to 39 with Graves' hyperthyroidism that later progressed to Graves' ophthalmopathy. Sequencing was done on a sample of blood. The J gene is TRBJ1-1, the V gene TRBV2, with D unclear. This CDR3 is CASKFAENTEAFF. The CDR3 nucleotides are TGTGCCAGCAAGTTCGCGGAGAACACTGAAGCTTTCTTT.